This TCR beta chain was recorded in a study of CD8 T cells in ankylosing spondylitis. Study-wide findings and caveats: Matched ankylosing spondylitis synovial fluid reportedly contained a significantly enriched population of disease-linked clones. Ankylosing spondylitis blood appeared to be characterized by a TCR beta motif of about 8 highly homologous variants. Clones linked to disease, bearing a CD8+ phenotype, were relatively rare in peripheral blood.

The CDR3 has 12 amino acids. Germline V gene sequence: CDR1 SGHDT, CDR2 YYEEEE. Remarks on this clonotype: The antigen is undetermined. One end of the junction does not line up with germline, which may come from a read error.

Generation of TCR beta libraries employed quantitative 5'-RACE incorporating molecular barcodes. Each CDR3 protein gets one entry after TCRdb re-called the 5' RACE reads with MiXCR. The table lists about 130,000 distinct CDR3 sequences, roughly an eighth of them singletons. The clonotype comes from a female donor with ankylosing spondylitis or in good health (not recorded which). V usage is TRBV5-6 and J usage is TRBJ2-2; D gene uncertain. The sequenced sample was blood, either unsorted or a sorted T cell fraction (not recorded which). For the CDR3, the DNA is TGTGCCAACAGCTTTTCAGCCGGGGAGCTGTTTTTT. This translates into CANSFSAGELFF.